The 8 T cell receptor beta chains presented below share a single source sample, sequenced in a study of T cell repertoires in cytomegalovirus infection. TCRdb itself ran the reads through MiXCR, one entry per CDR3 protein. The repertoire holds approximately 500,000 distinct CDR3 sequences, with 16% as singletons. Sample: CD8+ T cells from PBMCs. These receptors came from a human donor in good health (CMV status not recorded). Some clones in this sample may be carry-over from other donors' samples.

In this sample, this clonotype turned up a few times. The chain is built from TRBV5-1 and TRBJ2-1; TRBD2 might be the D (5 bases). This CDR3 comprises 13 residues. The germline V gene encodes CDR1 SGHRS and CDR2 YFSETQ. Trimming took off 7 bases at V and 9 bases at J, with 17 bases between the two ends. The DNA of the CDR3 is TGCGCCAGCGGGAGAGGTGATGTAAGTGAGCAGTTCTTC. Amino acids: CASGRGDVSEQFF.

At least ten counts were recorded for this clonotype. The J gene is TRBJ1-2, the V gene TRBV24-1; TRBD1 agrees at 7 bases. The length of the CDR3 is 14 residues. The J segment lost 6 bases and the V segment lost 3 bases, leaving 6 bases of the junction unmatched. Germline CDR1 is KGHDR and CDR2 is SFDVKD. The CDR3, as DNA: TGTGCCACCAGTGATGGGCAGACAGGGAATGGCTACACCTTC. It codes for CATSDGQTGNGYTF.

This clonotype turned up a few times. The J gene is TRBJ1-6, the V gene TRBV7-9; no definite D call. The germline V and J ends were trimmed by 8 bases and 6 bases, with 8 bases remaining between them. CDR1 and CDR2 (germline): SEHNR, FQNEAQ (reference sequence). This CDR3 contains 12 residues. CDR3 residues: CASGDVNSPLHF. CDR3 coding DNA: TGTGCCAGCGGAGACGTTAATTCACCCCTCCACTTT.

Concerning this clonotype itself: No conserved phenylalanine or tryptophan is present at the end of the CDR3, so a read error is the likely explanation. The chain employs TRBV7-2 and TRBJ2-5; D possibly corresponds to TRBD1 (6 bases). This CDR3 region has 13 residues. The V end lost 3 bases, the J end lost 4 bases, and 9 bases lay between the germline ends. Germline lookup yields CDR1 SGHTA and CDR2 FQGNSA. The CDR3 DNA follows: TGTGCCAGCAGCTTGCACAGGGTAGAGACCCAGTACTTA. It is translated as CASSLHRVETQYL.

There are many counts of this clonotype. The rearrangement links TRBV29-1 to TRBJ1-1; TRBD1 matches 9 bases. CDR1 is SQVTM, CDR2 ANQGSEA, per germline. J was trimmed by 9 bases and V by 6 bases; bases with no gene match: 2. CDR3 size: 10 residues. This CDR3 is CSVNRGQAFF. The CDR3 region has the DNA TGCAGCGTGAACAGGGGGCAAGCTTTCTTT.

This clonotype was seen ten or more times. This chain links TRBV7-6 with TRBJ2-1; 9 nucleotides agree with TRBD2. This CDR3 has 15 amino acids. The V gene's germline CDR1 is SGHVS and CDR2 FNYEAQ. The trim removed 5 bases at V and 4 bases at J, leaving 6 bases unmatched. CDR3 nucleotide sequence: TGTGCCAGCAGCAATAGCGGGGGCCTATACAATGAGCAGTTCTTC. It encodes CASSNSGGLYNEQFF. Full variable domain (rest looked up from reference TRBV7-6 and TRBJ2-1): GAGVSQSPRYKVTKRGQDVALRCDPISGHVSLYWYRQALGQGPEFLTYFNYEAQQDKSGLPNDRFSAERPEGSISTLTIQRTEQRDSAMYRCASSNSGGLYNEQFFGPGTRLTVL.

The chain recombines TRBV6-1 with TRBJ2-7; the D gene is possibly TRBD2 (6 bases). Per the germline V gene, CDR1 is MNHNS and CDR2 is SASEGT. Trimming left V 6 bases short and J 3 bases short, with 18 bases between. This CDR3 has 15 residues. CDR3 DNA: TGTGCCAGCAGAGTGACCCGGGACTTGGACTACGAGCAGTACTTC. This gives the protein CASRVTRDLDYEQYF.

This clonotype was counted a few times. This chain connects TRBV29-1 to TRBJ2-1; D is unresolved. Germline V gene lookup returns CDR1 SQVTM and CDR2 ANQGSEA. CDR3 length equals 10 residues. V lost 4 bases, J lost 4 bases, and 2 bases lay in between. CDR3 residues: CSVAYNEQFF. For the CDR3, the DNA is TGCAGCGTTGCATACAATGAGCAGTTCTTC.